The clone carrying this T cell receptor beta chain was counted between two and nine times. Its antigen remains unknown. The sample is drawn from a study of T cells after yellow fever vaccination. Study overall: Fractions low in cell number were prepared with SMART-Seq v4 Ultra Low Input.

TCRdb used MiXCR to reprocess the 5' RACE reads, holding one entry per CDR3 protein. The sample holds some 500,000 distinct CDR3 sequences; less than 15% are singletons and the top ten take over 12%. Germline lookup yields CDR1 LGHNA and CDR2 YSLEER. The CDR3 has 16 amino acids. V was pared by 1 base and J by 4 bases, with 9 bases of the junction left unmatched. Findings of the study overall: A weaker secondary response peaked on day 5, the primary on day 15.

The gene calls are TRBV4-3 and TRBJ1-2; TRBD1 aligns across 7 bases. The material sequenced was PBMCs, taken on the day of the yellow fever booster vaccination. The clonotype originates from a young man who received the YFV17D yellow fever vaccine. The DNA for the CDR3 is TGCGCCAGCAGCCAAGTCGCAACGGGGACAGTCTATGGCTACACCTTC. As protein: CASSQVATGTVYGYTF.